This passage covers 25 T cell receptor beta chains from one sample sequenced in a study of cytomegalovirus exposure and HLA in healthy donors. The PCR had 60 Vbeta and 13 Jbeta primers. Method: immunoSEQ multiplex PCR; TCRdb's copy keeps in-frame clones and lacks some. The sample records roughly 190,000 clones, about 88% being singletons. Sample: PBMCs. Source of these receptors: a woman under 30 in good health and CMV-seronegative.

The chain uses TRBV18 and TRBJ2-7; possibly TRBD1 for D (5 bases). This CDR3 spans 15 amino acids. V was trimmed by 3 bases and J by 5 bases, leaving 17 bases between them. Germline CDR1 KGHSH, CDR2 LQKENI. The CDR3 bases are TGTGCCAGCTCACCTTATGGACATTCTGAAAACGAGCAGTACTTC. Amino acids: CASSPYGHSENEQYF.

The chain links TRBV25-1 to TRBJ2-4, with 7 bases identical to TRBD2. Germline CDR1 reads MGHDK; CDR2 reads SYGVNS. CDR3 length: 15 residues. J was trimmed by 1 base and V by 4 bases; bases with no gene match: 4. The CDR3 DNA follows: TGTGCCAGCAGTGTTGGACTAGGGGCCAAAAACATTCAGTACTTC. It translates to CASSVGLGAKNIQYF.

The gene calls are TRBV9 and TRBJ1-5, with D tentatively TRBD1 (5 bases). With 4 bases removed from V and 5 bases from J, the gap between germline ends came to 16 bases. This CDR3 spans 15 amino acids. From germline, CDR1 is SGDLS and CDR2 YYNGEE. The DNA for the CDR3 is TGTGCCAGCAGCCGAGACAGTTGGGGCGATCAGCCCCAGCATTTT. It yields the protein CASSRDSWGDQPQHF.

This rearrangement joins TRBV6-5 to TRBJ2-3; possibly TRBD2 for D (6 bases). V lost 6 bases and J 2 bases, leaving 15 bases between the germline ends. There are 15 residues in the CDR3. CDR1 and CDR2 from the germline V gene are MNHEY and SVGAGI. The CDR3 coding sequence is TGTGCCAGCAGCCGGGACTCACCCGACACAGATACGCAGTATTTT. As protein: CASSRDSPDTDTQYF.

The rearrangement links TRBV10-3 to TRBJ2-1; 14 nucleotides agree with TRBD2. The CDR3 length is 20 residues. V was pared by 0 bases and J by 7 bases, with 14 bases of the junction left unmatched. CDR1 ENHRY and CDR2 SYGVKD come from the germline V gene. The CDR3 region has the DNA TGTGCCATCAGTGAGTCGTTGACTAGCGGGGGGGCCGCCCAAGGGAATGAGCAGTTCTTC. It specifies CAISESLTSGGAAQGNEQFF.

This chain connects TRBV5-8 to TRBJ1-2; TRBD1 aligns across 7 bases. After removal of 2 bases from V and 4 bases from J, the junction contained 2 bases not matched to a gene. This CDR3 spans 13 amino acids. Germline V gene sequence: CDR1 SGHTS, CDR2 YDEGEE. The CDR3, as DNA: TGTGCCAGCAGCTTCGGACAGGTCTATGGCTACACCTTC. Its translation: CASSFGQVYGYTF.

In nucleotides, the CDR3 is TGTGCCAGCAGCTCTCTTTGGGAGGGGGGGGAAGAGACCCAGTACTTC. This sequence encodes CASSSLWEGGEETQYF. The V and J genes are TRBV5-6 and TRBJ2-5; a weak D match, TRBD2 (7 bases). With 3 bases removed from V and 3 bases from J, the gap between germline ends came to 18 bases. From germline, CDR1 is SGHDT and CDR2 YYEEEE. This CDR3 comprises 16 residues.

This chain uses TRBV25-1 with TRBJ2-5; tentatively, D is TRBD2 (5 bases). V lost 7 bases to trimming and J lost 1 base, with 16 bases between them. CDR3 size: 15 residues. CDR1 and CDR2 from the germline V gene are MGHDK and SYGVNS. The CDR3 sequence is CASKDGLHSQETQYF. In DNA form, the CDR3 reads TGTGCCAGCAAGGATGGACTCCACAGCCAAGAGACCCAGTACTTC.

J is TRBJ2-5 and V is TRBV5-4; the match to TRBD1 covers 9 bases. The J call could be wrong; TRBJ2-7 is a better fit for the DNA end. From germline, CDR1 is SGHNT and CDR2 YYREEE (reference sequence). The CDR3 has 15 amino acids. The CDR3 spells CASSSTGTGNSEQYF. The CDR3 DNA follows: TGTGCCAGCAGCTCTACCGGGACAGGGAATTCCGAGCAGTACTTC.

DNA of the CDR3: TGTGCCTGGAGTGCTCTGGGGGGGAGGACTGAAGCTTTCTTT. Translating it yields CAWSALGGRTEAFF. The chain uses TRBV30 and TRBJ1-1; the D gene is possibly TRBD1 (5 bases). CDR1 GTSNPN and CDR2 SVGIG come from the germline V gene (reference sequence). The V gene lost 1 base and the J gene lost 5 bases, with 14 bases spanning the gap. The CDR3 totals 14 residues.

The chain combines TRBV7-8 with TRBJ1-4, with TRBD1 identical over 8 bases. This CDR3 region has 15 residues. V trimming: 2 bases; J trimming: 7 bases; junction bases outside the gene matches: 6. Germline-derived CDR1 and CDR2 are SGHVS and FQNEAQ. The CDR3 here is CASSLPGQGREKLFF. The CDR3 DNA reads TGTGCCAGCAGCTTACCCGGACAGGGACGTGAAAAACTGTTTTTT. The whole variable domain, filled in from reference TRBV7-8 and TRBJ1-4, reads GAGVSQSPRYKVAKRGQDVALRCDPISGHVSLFWYQQALGQGPEFLTYFQNEAQLDKSGLPSDRFFAERPEGSVSTLKIQRTQQEDSAVYLCASSLPGQGREKLFFGSGTQLSVL.

The chain is built from TRBV7-3 and TRBJ2-1, with 7 bases matching TRBD2. CDR3 length: 14 residues. The V and J ends lost 3 bases and 2 bases, in that order; junction bases with no gene match: 1. Germline assignment: CDR1 SGHTA and CDR2 FQGTGA. CDR3 coding DNA: TGTGCCAGCAGCTTGAGCGGGGCCTACAATGAGCAGTTCTTC. Protein product: CASSLSGAYNEQFF.

Regarding this clone: Other DNA sequences within the sample encode an identical CDR3. V gene TRBV28 combines with J gene TRBJ2-3; D unclear. CDR3 length equals 12 residues. The ends were cut back, 6 bases at V and 0 bases at J, with 4 bases in the middle. The V gene's germline CDR1 is MDHEN and CDR2 SYDVKM. The CDR3 nucleotides read TGTGCCAGCAGCACAAGCACAGATACGCAGTATTTT. Translating gives CASSTSTDTQYF.

The J gene is TRBJ2-6, the V gene TRBV19, with 8 bases identical to TRBD2. Germline CDR1 LNHDA, CDR2 SQIVND (reference sequence). There are 18 residues in the CDR3. Losses at the gene ends were 3 bases for V and 2 bases for J; bases not matched to a gene: 9. The CDR3 DNA reads TGTGCCAGTAGTATTTGGCGGGAGGCCCTCCCTGGGGCCAACGTCCTGACTTTC. Amino acid sequence: CASSIWREALPGANVLTF.

The chain has TRBV21-1 and TRBJ1-5; the table gives TRBD1 as D, unverified against the DNA. TRBV21-1 is reported as a pseudogene. The CDR3 has 17 amino acids. Written as DNA, the CDR3 is TGTGCCAGCAGCAGCCACCCCGCACAGGGAAGCAATCAGCCCCAGCATTTT. Translated, it gives CASSSHPAQGSNQPQHF.

The CDR3 protein is CAWQDRGSGETQYF. In DNA form, the CDR3 reads TGTGCCTGGCAGGACAGGGGTTCGGGCGAGACCCAGTACTTC. V gene TRBV30 combines with J gene TRBJ2-5; 9 bases agree with TRBD1. CDR3 size: 14 residues. After removal of 5 bases from V and 5 bases from J, the junction contained 9 bases not matched to a gene. Germline V CDR1 and CDR2: GTSNPN, SVGIG (reference sequence).

The genes are TRBV10-3 and TRBJ2-1; 8 nucleotides line up with TRBD2. Germline values: CDR1 ENHRY, CDR2 SYGVKD. The CDR3 is made up of 16 amino acids. Unmatched junction bases numbered 7, after V lost 6 bases and J lost 0 bases. The CDR3 DNA reads TGTGCCATCAGCGGGGGGGCACAAAGCTCCTACAATGAGCAGTTCTTC. Translating it yields CAISGGAQSSYNEQFF.

This clone is a singleton in its sample. The chain carries TRBV11-2 and TRBJ1-1; D is ambiguous. The CDR3 is 15 residues long. Between the trimmed V and J ends, which lost 1 base and 5 bases, there was a span of 14 bases. Germline CDR1 is SGHAT and CDR2 is FQNNGV. CDR3 nucleotide sequence: TGTGCCAGCAGCTTAGGCCAGACGGGTTGGACTGAAGCTTTCTTT. Translating gives CASSLGQTGWTEAFF.

This clone was recorded only once. The chain couples TRBV2 to TRBJ2-2; D not certain. CDR1 and CDR2 from the germline V gene are SNHLY and FYNNEI. Trimming pared 5 bases from V and 6 bases from J, leaving 10 bases between. The CDR3 is 13 amino acids. The CDR3 is CASSPFGAGELFF. CDR3 coding DNA: TGTGCCAGCAGTCCATTCGGAGCCGGGGAGCTGTTTTTT.

V is TRBV19 and J is TRBJ2-1, with D unresolved. This CDR3 contains 13 residues. The V end was cut by 3 bases, the J end by 10 bases, with 13 bases between. Germline values: CDR1 LNHDA, CDR2 SQIVND (reference sequence). The CDR3 DNA reads TGTGCCAGTAGTATCTCAGAGGTCCTCGAGCAGTTCTTC. The encoded protein is CASSISEVLEQFF.

Written as DNA, the CDR3 is TGTGCCAGCAGTTCGGGACAGGGGTTGAACACCATATATTTT. Translating gives CASSSGQGLNTIYF. The V gene is TRBV6-6, the J gene TRBJ1-3; TRBD1 matches 10 bases. V shed 4 bases and J 7 bases; nucleotides not matched to a gene: 4. Germline CDR1 is MNHNY and CDR2 is SVGAGI (reference sequence). The CDR3 runs 14 residues.

The gene calls are TRBV6-6 and TRBJ2-7; 8 positions agree with TRBD2. This CDR3 has 16 residues. The ends lost 0 bases at V and 5 bases at J; junction bases unmatched: 9. Germline V lookup: CDR1 MNHNY, CDR2 SVGAGI (reference sequence). The CDR3 DNA reads TGTGCCAGCAGTTACTCGGCAGCGGGGGCCCCAGACGAGCAGTACTTC. Translating gives CASSYSAAGAPDEQYF.

The CDR3 DNA sequence: TGCGCCAGCAATAGAGGACAGGACCAAGAGACCCAGTACTTC. The encoded protein is CASNRGQDQETQYF. The V and J genes are TRBV5-1 and TRBJ2-5; the match to TRBD1 covers 7 bases. This CDR3 comprises 14 residues. With 6 bases clipped from V and 0 bases from J, the junction kept 5 bases outside the gene matches. CDR1 and CDR2 from the germline V gene are SGHRS and YFSETQ.

This chain connects TRBV29-1 to TRBJ1-6; TRBD1 is a possible D gene (5 bases). Trimming pared 6 bases from V and 3 bases from J, leaving 9 bases between. The CDR3 has 13 residues. Germline values: CDR1 SQVTM, CDR2 ANQGSEA. The CDR3, as DNA: TGCAGCGTGCTGACAGACTATAATTCACCCCTCCACTTT. Its protein is CSVLTDYNSPLHF.

The chain employs TRBV5-4 and TRBJ2-1; D is possibly TRBD2 (7 bases). V shed 2 bases and J shed 7 bases, with 13 bases lying between them. The germline V gene has CDR1 SGHNT and CDR2 YYREEE (reference sequence). The CDR3 is 14 amino acids. The CDR3 loop is CASSLPGGRNEQFF. The CDR3 DNA reads as TGTGCCAGCAGCTTACCGGGGGGCCGGAATGAGCAGTTCTTC. The full variable domain, completed using reference TRBV5-4 and TRBJ2-1, is ETGVTQSPTHLIKTRGQQVTLRCSSQSGHNTVSWYQQALGQGPQFIFQYYREEENGRGNFPPRFSGLQFPNYSSELNVNALELDDSALYLCASSLPGGRNEQFFGPGTRLTVL.